Below, 2 T cell receptor beta chains from the same sample are listed, as sequenced in a study of shared clonotypes between healthy human individuals. Clones were read by immunoSEQ multiplex PCR, and TCRdb kept only the in-frame ones, dropping some. The data hold 700,000 or so clones, with more than 70% observed a single time. Sequencing input: memory CD4+ T cells sorted from blood. Subset meaning: CD45RA-negative fraction. These receptors were taken from a woman in her thirties in good health.

The chain employs TRBV28 and TRBJ2-7; 7 bases agree with TRBD1. The CDR3 is made up of 14 amino acids. The trim removed 6 bases at V and 6 bases at J, leaving 11 bases unmatched. Per the germline V gene, CDR1 is MDHEN and CDR2 is SYDVKM. The CDR3 reads CASRGRVGQSEQYF. DNA of the CDR3: TGTGCCAGCAGAGGGCGGGTGGGACAGTCCGAGCAGTACTTC.

This clone showed up just a few times. Other DNA sequences within the sample encode an identical CDR3. The chain combines TRBV29-1 with TRBJ2-3; D possibly corresponds to TRBD2 (6 bases). Germline values: CDR1 SQVTM, CDR2 ANQGSEA. This CDR3 is built from 10 residues. Trimming removed 6 bases at V and 5 bases at J, with 6 bases between. CDR3: CSVGGDTQYF. The CDR3 nucleotides are TGCAGCGTGGGGGGAGATACGCAGTATTTT.